This record looks at one T cell receptor beta chain sequence and its context. CDR1 is SNHLY, CDR2 FYNNEI, per germline. After removal of 0 bases from V and 3 bases from J, the junction contained 2 bases not matched to a gene. This CDR3 is built from 15 residues. The repertoire was sequenced with immunoSEQ multiplex PCR; TCRdb's copy has only in-frame clones and lacks some. The sample lists fewer than 40,000 clones, 85% to 90% occurring once. The data are from a study of T cell changes during pregnancy in multiple sclerosis. This sample comprised CD8+ T cells from peripheral blood mononuclear cells, obtained after pregnancy. The chain joins TRBV2 to TRBJ2-1; 7 bases align to TRBD1. The origin of this receptor is a female donor with multiple sclerosis, enrolled in a pregnancy study. Written as DNA, the CDR3 is TGTGCCAGCAGTGAAGCTCAGGGGGTCTACAATGAGCAGTTCTTC. It yields the protein CASSEAQGVYNEQFF.